This T cell receptor (beta chain) is from a study of shared clonotypes between healthy human individuals. Details on this clone: Its target is not known.

Profiling relied on immunoSEQ multiplex PCR, and the TCRdb table lists in-frame clones only, not all of them. Of about 2.4 million clones in the sample, approximately 94% were seen once. Into CD45RA+ naive and CD45RA-negative memory subsets, the CD4+ cells were split. Broader study findings: Naive subsets typically showed greater estimated richness than memory subsets. Clonotypes that were shared across a handful of donors made up around 5% of naive CD4 clonotypes.

The sample was naive CD4+ T cells from PBMCs. Subset defined: CD45RA+ positively selected. This TCR came from a man between 18 and 29 years old in good health. Some clones in this sample may be carry-over from other donors' samples.

The CDR3, as DNA: TGTGCCAGCAGTGAAGGGACAGGGTATACGCAGTATTTT. This gives the protein CASSEGTGYTQYF. V is TRBV6-1 and J is TRBJ2-3, with 8 bases fitting TRBD1. The CDR3 sequence is 13 residues long. Germline trimming cut 1 base from V and 7 bases from J; bases unmatched to any gene: 1. CDR1 MNHNS and CDR2 SASEGT come from the germline V gene.